This T cell receptor (beta chain) came from a study of blood T cell repertoires in COVID-19. Per the germline V gene, CDR1 is LNHDA and CDR2 is SQIVND (reference sequence). The CDR3 totals 15 residues. The V gene end was trimmed by 6 bases and the J gene end by 2 bases; junction bases not matched to a gene: 9. Clones were read by immunoSEQ multiplex PCR, and TCRdb kept only the in-frame ones, dropping some. The data hold about 130,000 clones, with around 70% observed a single time. The source material was peripheral blood. The chain joins TRBV19 to TRBJ2-7; 8 nucleotides line up with TRBD1. This clonotype was sampled from a man between 60 and 75 years old with acute or convalescent COVID-19. The CDR3 nucleotides read TGTGCCAGTAGCAACCGGGACAGGCCGCCCTACGAGCAGTACTTC. Amino acid sequence: CASSNRDRPPYEQYF.